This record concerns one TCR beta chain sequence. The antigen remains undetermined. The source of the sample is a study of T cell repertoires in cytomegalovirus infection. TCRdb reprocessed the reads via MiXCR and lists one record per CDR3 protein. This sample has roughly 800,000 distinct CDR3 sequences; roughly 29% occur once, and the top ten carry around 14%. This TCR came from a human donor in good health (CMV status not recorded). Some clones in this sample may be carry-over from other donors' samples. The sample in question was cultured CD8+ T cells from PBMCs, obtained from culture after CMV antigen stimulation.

In DNA, the CDR3 is TGTGCCAGCAGTTTTCGGGGGGCTGCTAACTATGGCTACACCTTC. The encoded protein is CASSFRGAANYGYTF. The chain uses TRBV27 and TRBJ1-2, with D tentatively TRBD1 (6 bases). V was clipped by 3 bases and J by 0 bases, with 11 bases between them. The CDR3 is made up of 15 amino acids. Germline CDR1 is MNHEY and CDR2 is SMNVEV (reference sequence).